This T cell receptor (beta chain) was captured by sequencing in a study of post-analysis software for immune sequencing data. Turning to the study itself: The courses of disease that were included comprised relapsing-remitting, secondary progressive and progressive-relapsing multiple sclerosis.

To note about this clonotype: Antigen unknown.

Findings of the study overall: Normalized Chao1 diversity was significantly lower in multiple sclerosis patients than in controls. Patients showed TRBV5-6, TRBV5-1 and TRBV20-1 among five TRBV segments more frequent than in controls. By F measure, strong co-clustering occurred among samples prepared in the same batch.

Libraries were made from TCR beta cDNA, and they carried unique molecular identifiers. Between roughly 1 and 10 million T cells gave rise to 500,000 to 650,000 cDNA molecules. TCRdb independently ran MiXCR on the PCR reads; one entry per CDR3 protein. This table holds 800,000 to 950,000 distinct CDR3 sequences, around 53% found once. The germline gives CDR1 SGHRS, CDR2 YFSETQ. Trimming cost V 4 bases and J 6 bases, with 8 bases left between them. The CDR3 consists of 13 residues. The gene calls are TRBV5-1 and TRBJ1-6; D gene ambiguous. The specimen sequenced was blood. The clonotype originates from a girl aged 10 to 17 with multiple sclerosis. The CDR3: CASSLNTNSPLHF. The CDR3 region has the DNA TGCGCCAGCAGCCTCAACACTAATTCACCCCTCCACTTT.